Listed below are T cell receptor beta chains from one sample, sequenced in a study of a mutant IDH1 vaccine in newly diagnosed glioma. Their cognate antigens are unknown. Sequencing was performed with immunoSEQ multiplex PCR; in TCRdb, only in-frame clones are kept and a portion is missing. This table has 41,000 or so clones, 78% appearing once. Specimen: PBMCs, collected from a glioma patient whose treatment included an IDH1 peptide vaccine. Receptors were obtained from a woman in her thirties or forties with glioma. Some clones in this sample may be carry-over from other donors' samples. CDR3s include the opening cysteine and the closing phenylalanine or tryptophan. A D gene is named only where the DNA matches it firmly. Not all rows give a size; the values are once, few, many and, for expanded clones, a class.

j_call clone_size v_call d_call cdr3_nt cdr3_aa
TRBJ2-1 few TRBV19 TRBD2 TGTGCCAGTAGTATCGGGCTAGCGGGTGAGCAGTTCTTC CASSIGLAGEQFF
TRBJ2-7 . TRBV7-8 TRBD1 TGTGCCAGCAGCTCCCGGACAGGGTTCGGCTACGAGCAGTACTTC CASSSRTGFGYEQYF
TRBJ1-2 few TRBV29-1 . TGCAGCGTTGAAGGAGGGCAGGGCTATGGCTACACCTTC CSVEGGQGYGYTF
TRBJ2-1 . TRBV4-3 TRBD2 TGCGCCAGCAGCCAAGATCCTAGCGGGAGGAACAATGAGCAGTTCTTC CASSQDPSGRNNEQFF
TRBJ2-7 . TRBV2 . TGTGCCAGCCTCATCCGGGACTCTCAGGGGGAGCAGTACTTC CASLIRDSQGEQYF
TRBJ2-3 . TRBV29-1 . TGCAGCGACAAACAGAGGGCAGATACGCAGTATTTT CSDKQRADTQYF
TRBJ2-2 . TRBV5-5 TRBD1 TGTGCCAGCAGCTTCGCAGGGGGCCGGGCCGGGGAGCTGTTTTTT CASSFAGGRAGELFF
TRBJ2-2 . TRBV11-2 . TGTGCCAGCAGCTTTCCGGCGACGGGGGCATATCACGGGGAGCTGTTTTTT CASSFPATGAYHGELFF
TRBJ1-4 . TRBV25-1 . TGTGCCAGCAGTGAATCTGGGCAGCGGGGAGAAAAACTGTTTTTT CASSESGQRGEKLFF
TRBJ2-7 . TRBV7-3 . TGTGCCAGCAGCTTAGGACCCAGGGACGAGCAGTACTTC CASSLGPRDEQYF
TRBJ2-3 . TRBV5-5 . TGTGCCAGCAGCCTGGAGGCCAGGGGCGGGGATACGCAGTATTTT CASSLEARGGDTQYF
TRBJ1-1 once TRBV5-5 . TGTGCCAGCAGCTTGGACCGTCAGGCGTTGAGCACTGAAGCTTTCTTT CASSLDRQALSTEAFF
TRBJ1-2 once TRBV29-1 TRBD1 TGCAGCGTTGAAGTTTTCGAGGACAGGGGGCTTGGAGGCTACACCTTC CSVEVFEDRGLGGYTF
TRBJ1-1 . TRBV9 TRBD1 TGTGCCAGCAGGGGGACAGGGGAGGGTGAAGCTTTCTTT CASRGTGEGEAFF
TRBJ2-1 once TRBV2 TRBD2 TGTGCGGGGTCGGCCGGGAGGGCCTTCGGTGAGCAGTTCTTC CAGSAGRAFGEQFF
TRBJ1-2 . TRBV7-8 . TGTGCCAGCAGCCGGGGGCAGGGGAACTATGGCTACACCTTC CASSRGQGNYGYTF
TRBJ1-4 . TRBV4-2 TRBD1 TGTGCCAGCAGCCAAGCCGGACAGGGGTCAACTAATGAAAAACTGTTTTTT CASSQAGQGSTNEKLFF
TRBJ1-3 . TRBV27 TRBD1 TGTGCCAGCAGAACCATTACAGGGGAGTCTGGAAACACCATATATTTT CASRTITGESGNTIYF
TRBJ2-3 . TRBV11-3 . TGTGCCAGCAGCTTCGACGGTCTTTCTACGCAGTATTTT CASSFDGLSTQYF
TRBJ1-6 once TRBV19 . TGTGCCACCTCTATCGGAGGTTCACCCCTCCACTTT CATSIGGSPLHF
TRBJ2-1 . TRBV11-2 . TGTGCCAGCAGCGTTCAGGACTACCTACCCCCTAATGAGCAGTTCTTC CASSVQDYLPPNEQFF
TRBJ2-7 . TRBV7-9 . TGTGCCAGCAGCCTCCGGACAGAAAGCTACGAGCAGTACTTC CASSLRTESYEQYF
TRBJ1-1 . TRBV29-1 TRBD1 TGCAGCGCCGCAGGGGGGAACACTGAAGCTTTCTTT CSAAGGNTEAFF
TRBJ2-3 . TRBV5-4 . TGTGCCAGCAGCGTCCCCCTCACAGATACGCAGTATTTT CASSVPLTDTQYF
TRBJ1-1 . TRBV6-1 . TGTGCCAGCAGGGAACAGGGTAGGGCTGAAGCTTTCTTT CASREQGRAEAFF
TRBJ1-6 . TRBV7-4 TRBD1 TGTGCCAGCAGCTTTCCTAGCCGTTCGTTAACAGGCAGGGGGAATTCACCCCTCCACTTT CASSFPSRSLTGRGNSPLHF
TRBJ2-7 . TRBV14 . TGTGCCAGCAGCCGGGACTACGAGCAGTACTTC CASSRDYEQYF
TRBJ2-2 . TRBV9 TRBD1 TGTGCCAGCAGCGTAATGGGATGGACAGGGAACACCGGGGAGCTGTTTTTT CASSVMGWTGNTGELFF